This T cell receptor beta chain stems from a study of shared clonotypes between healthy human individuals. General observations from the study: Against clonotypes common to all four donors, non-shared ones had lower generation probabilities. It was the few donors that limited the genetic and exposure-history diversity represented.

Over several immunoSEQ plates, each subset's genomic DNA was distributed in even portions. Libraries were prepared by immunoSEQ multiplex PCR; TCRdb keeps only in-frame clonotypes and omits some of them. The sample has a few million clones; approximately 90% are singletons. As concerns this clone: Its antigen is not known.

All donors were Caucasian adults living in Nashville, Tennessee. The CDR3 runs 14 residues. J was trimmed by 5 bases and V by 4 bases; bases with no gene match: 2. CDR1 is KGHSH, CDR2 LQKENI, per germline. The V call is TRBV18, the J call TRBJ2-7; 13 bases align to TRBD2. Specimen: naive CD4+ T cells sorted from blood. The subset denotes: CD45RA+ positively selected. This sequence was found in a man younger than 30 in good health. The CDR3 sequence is CASSQLAGGDEQYF. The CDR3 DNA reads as TGTGCCAGCTCACAACTAGCGGGGGGGGACGAGCAGTACTTC.